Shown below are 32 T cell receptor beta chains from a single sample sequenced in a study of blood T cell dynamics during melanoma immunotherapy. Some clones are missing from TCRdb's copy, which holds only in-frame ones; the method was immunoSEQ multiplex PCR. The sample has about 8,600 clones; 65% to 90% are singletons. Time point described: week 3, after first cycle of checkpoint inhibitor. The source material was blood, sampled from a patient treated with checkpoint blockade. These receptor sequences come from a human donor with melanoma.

The CDR3 DNA follows: TGTGCCAGTCGCGTCGGGGGGGGCATCACAGATACGCAGTATTTT. Its protein is CASRVGGGITDTQYF. The chain uses TRBV6-1 and TRBJ2-3, with TRBD2 matching 8 bases. V gave up 9 bases and J gave up 2 bases; unmatched junction bases: 10. Germline V gene sequence: CDR1 MNHNS, CDR2 SASEGT. The length of the CDR3 is 15 residues.

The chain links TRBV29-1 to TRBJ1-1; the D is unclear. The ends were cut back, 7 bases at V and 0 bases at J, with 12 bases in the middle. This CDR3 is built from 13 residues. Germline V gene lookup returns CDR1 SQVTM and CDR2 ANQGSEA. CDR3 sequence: CSAGVIMNTEAFF. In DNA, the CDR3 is TGCAGCGCCGGCGTAATCATGAACACTGAAGCTTTCTTT. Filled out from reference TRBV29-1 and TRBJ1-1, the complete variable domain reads SAVISQKPSRDICQRGTSLTIQCQVDSQVTMMFWYRQQPGQSLTLIATANQGSEATYESGFVIDKFPISRPNLTFSTLTVSNMSPEDSSIYLCSAGVIMNTEAFFGQGTRLTVV.

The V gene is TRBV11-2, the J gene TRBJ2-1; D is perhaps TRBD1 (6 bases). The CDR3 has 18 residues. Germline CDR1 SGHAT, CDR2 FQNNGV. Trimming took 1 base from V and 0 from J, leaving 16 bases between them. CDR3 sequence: CASSLGRKTGSSYNEQFF. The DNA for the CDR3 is TGTGCCAGCAGCTTAGGCCGCAAGACAGGTAGCTCCTACAATGAGCAGTTCTTC.

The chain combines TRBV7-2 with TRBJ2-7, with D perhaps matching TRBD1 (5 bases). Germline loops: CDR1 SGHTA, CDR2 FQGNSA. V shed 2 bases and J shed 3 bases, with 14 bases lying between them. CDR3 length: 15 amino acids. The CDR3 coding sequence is TGTGCCAGCAGCTTATATTCTTGGGGCAGCTACGAGCAGTACTTC. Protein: CASSLYSWGSYEQYF.

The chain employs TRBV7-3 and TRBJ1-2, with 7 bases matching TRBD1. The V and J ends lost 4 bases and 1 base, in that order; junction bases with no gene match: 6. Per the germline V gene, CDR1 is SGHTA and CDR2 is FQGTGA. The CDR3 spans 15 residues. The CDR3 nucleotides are TGTGCCAGCAGCTCTGGGACAGCTATTAACTATGGCTACACCTTC. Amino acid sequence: CASSSGTAINYGYTF.

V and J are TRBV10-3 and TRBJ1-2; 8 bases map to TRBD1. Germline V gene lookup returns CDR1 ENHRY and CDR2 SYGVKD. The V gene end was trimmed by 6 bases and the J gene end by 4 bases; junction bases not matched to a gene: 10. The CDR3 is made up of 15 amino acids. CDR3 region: CAISVGGQGGYGYTF. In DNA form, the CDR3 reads TGTGCCATCAGCGTAGGCGGACAGGGTGGCTATGGCTACACCTTC.

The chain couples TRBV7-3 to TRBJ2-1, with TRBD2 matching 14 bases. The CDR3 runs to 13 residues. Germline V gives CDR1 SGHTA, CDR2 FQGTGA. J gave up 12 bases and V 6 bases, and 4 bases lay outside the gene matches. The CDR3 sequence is CASSPTSGGVQFF. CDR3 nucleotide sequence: TGTGCCAGCAGTCCGACTAGCGGGGGGGTGCAGTTCTTC.

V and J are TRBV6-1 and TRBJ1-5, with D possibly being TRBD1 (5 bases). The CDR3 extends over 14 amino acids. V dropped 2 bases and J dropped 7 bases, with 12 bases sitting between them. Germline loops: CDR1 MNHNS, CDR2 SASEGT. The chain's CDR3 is CASSESGGGQPQHF. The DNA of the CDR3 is TGTGCCAGCAGTGAAAGCGGGGGTGGGCAGCCCCAGCATTTT.

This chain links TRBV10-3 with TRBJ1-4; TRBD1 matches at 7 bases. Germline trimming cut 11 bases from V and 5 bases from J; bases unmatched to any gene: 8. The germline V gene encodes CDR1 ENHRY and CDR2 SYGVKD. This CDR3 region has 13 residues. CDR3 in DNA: TGTGCCGCAAGCCGGGACAGAAATGAAAAACTGTTTTTT. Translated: CAASRDRNEKLFF.

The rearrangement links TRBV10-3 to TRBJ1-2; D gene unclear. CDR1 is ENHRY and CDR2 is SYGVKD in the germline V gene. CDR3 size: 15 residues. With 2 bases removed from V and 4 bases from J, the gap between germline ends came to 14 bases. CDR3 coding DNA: TGTGCCATCAGTGAGCGGACCGCCGCTGGCTATGGCTACACCTTC. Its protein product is CAISERTAAGYGYTF.

CDR3 coding DNA: TGTGCCAGCAGCTTTAGACTAGCGGGGGCCGAGACCCAGTACTTC. Translation gives CASSFRLAGAETQYF. The rearrangement joins TRBV5-4 to TRBJ2-5; 12 bases line up with TRBD2. The CDR3 totals 15 residues. V gave up 2 bases and J gave up 5 bases; unmatched junction bases: 4. Looked up from germline, CDR1 is SGHNT and CDR2 is YYREEE (reference sequence).

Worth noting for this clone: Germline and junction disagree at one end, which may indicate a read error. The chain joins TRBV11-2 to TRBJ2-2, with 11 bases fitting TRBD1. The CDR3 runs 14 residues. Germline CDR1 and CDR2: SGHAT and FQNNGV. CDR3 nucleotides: TGTGTCAGCAGCTTAGATGGGACAGGGGGTGAACTGTTTTTT. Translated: CVSSLDGTGGELFF.

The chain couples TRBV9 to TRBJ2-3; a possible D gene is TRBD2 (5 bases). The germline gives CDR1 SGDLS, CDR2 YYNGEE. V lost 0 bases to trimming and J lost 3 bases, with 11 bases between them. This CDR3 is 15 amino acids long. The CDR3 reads CASSVADERTDTQYF. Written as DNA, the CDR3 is TGTGCCAGCAGCGTAGCTGATGAGCGGACAGATACGCAGTATTTT.

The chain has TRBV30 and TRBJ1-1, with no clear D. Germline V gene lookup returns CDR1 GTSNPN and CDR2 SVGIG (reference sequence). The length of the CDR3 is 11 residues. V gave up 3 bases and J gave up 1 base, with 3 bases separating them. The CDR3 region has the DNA TGTGCCTGGAGATGGAACACTGAAGCTTTCTTT. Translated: CAWRWNTEAFF.

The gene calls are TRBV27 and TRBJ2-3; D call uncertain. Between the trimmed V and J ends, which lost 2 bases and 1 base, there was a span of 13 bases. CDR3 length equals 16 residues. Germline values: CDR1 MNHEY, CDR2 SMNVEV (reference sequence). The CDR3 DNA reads TGTGCCAGCAGTTTACCGTCTACTGACTGCACAGATACGCAGTATTTT. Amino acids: CASSLPSTDCTDTQYF.

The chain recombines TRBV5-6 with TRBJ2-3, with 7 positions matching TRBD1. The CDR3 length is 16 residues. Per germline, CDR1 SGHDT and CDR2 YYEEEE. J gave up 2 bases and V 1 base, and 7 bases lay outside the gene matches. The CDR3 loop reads CASSLQWGQYTDTQYF. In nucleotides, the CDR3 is TGTGCCAGCAGCTTGCAATGGGGACAGTACACAGATACGCAGTATTTT.

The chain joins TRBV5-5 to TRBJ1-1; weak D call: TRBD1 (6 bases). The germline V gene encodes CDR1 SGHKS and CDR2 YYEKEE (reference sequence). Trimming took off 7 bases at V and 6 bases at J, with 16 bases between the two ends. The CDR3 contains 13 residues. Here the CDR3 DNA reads TGTGCCAGCCAACAGGGTCATCTCCCTGAAGCTTTCTTT. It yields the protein CASQQGHLPEAFF.

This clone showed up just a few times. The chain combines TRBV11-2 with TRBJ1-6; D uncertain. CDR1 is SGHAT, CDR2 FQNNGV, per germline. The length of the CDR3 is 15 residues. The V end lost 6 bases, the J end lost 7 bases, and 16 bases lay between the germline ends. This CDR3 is CASRPPGGRNSPLHF. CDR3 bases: TGTGCCAGCAGACCCCCAGGCGGGCGAAATTCACCCCTCCACTTT.

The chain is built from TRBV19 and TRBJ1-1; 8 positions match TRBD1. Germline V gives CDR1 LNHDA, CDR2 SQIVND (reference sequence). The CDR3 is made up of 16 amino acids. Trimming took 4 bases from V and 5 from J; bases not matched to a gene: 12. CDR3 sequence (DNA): TGTGCCAGTAGTACCGGAACGGCACAGGGGGGGACTGAAGCTTTCTTT. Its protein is CASSTGTAQGGTEAFF.

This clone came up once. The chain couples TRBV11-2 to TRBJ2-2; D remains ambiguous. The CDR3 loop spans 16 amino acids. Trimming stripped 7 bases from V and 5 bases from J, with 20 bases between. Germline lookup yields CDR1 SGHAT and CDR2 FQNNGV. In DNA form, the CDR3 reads TGTGCCAGCACTATGCTTGGTGGCGGAGAGACCGGGGAGCTGTTTTTT. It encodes CASTMLGGGETGELFF.

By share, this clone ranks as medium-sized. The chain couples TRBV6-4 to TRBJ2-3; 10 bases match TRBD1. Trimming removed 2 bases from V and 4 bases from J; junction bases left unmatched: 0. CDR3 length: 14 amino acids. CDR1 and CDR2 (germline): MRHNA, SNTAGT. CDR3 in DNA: TGTGCCAGCAGTGACGGACAGGGGGCAGATACGCAGTATTTT. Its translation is CASSDGQGADTQYF.

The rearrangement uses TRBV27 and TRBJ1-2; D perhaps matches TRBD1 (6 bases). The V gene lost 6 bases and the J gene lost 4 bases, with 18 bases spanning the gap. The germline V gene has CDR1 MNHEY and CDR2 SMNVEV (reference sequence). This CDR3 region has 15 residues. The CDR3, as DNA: TGTGCCAGCAGAGCCTCGGGGGGGCGCAGCTATGGCTACACCTTC. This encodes CASRASGGRSYGYTF.

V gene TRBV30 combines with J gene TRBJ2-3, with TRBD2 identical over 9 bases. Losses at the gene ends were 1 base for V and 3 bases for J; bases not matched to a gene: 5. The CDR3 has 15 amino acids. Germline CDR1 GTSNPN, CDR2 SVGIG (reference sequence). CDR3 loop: CAWSGASGGTDTQYF. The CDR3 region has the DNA TGTGCCTGGAGTGGAGCGAGCGGGGGGACAGATACGCAGTATTTT.

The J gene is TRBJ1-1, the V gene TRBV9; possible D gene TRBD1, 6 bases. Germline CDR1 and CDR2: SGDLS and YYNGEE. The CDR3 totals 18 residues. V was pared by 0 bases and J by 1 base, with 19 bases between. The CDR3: CASSVGILARQANTEAFF. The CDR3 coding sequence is TGTGCCAGCAGCGTAGGAATATTGGCGCGACAGGCGAACACTGAAGCTTTCTTT.

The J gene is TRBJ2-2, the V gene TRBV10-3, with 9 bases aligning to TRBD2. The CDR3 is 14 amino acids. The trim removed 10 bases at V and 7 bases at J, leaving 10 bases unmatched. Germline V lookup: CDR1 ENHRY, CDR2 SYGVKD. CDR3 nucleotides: TGTGCCACCGCGGCGGGGGGGCTGGGCGGGGAGCTGTTTTTT. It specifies CATAAGGLGGELFF.

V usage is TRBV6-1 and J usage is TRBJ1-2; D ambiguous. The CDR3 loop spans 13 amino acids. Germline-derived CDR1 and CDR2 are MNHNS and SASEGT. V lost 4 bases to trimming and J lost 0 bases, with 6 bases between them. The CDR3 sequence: CASSAGANYGYTF. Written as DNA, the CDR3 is TGTGCCAGCAGTGCCGGGGCTAACTATGGCTACACCTTC.

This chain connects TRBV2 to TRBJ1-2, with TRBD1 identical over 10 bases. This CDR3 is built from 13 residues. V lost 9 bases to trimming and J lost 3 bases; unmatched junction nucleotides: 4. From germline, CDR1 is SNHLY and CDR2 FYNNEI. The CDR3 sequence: CASGQGEDYGYTF. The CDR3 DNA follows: TGTGCCAGTGGACAGGGGGAGGACTATGGCTACACCTTC.

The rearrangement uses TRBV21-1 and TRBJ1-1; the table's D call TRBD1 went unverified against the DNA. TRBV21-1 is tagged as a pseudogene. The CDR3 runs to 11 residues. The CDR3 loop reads CASRDRFEAFF. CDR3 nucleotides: TGTGCCAGCAGGGACAGGTTTGAAGCTTTCTTT.

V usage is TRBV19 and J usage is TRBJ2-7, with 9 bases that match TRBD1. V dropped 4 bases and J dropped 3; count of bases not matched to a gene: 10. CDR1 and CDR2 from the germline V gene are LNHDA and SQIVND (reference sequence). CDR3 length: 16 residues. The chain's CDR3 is CASSNSPAGQGYEQYF. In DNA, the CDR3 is TGTGCCAGTAGTAACTCCCCGGCGGGACAGGGCTACGAGCAGTACTTC.

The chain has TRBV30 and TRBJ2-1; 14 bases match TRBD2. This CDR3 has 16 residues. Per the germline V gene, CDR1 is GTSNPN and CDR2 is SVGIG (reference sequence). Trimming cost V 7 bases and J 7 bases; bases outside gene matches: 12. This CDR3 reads CASDRLAGGPQNEQFF. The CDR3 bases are TGTGCCTCTGACCGACTAGCGGGGGGGCCACAGAATGAGCAGTTCTTC.

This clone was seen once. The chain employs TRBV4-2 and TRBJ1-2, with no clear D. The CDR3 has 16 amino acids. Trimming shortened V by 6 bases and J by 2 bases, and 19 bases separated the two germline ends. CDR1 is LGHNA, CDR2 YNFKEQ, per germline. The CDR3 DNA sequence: TGTGCCAGCAGACCGCTTCTGTCTCGGAAAAACTATGGCTACACCTTC. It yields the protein CASRPLLSRKNYGYTF.

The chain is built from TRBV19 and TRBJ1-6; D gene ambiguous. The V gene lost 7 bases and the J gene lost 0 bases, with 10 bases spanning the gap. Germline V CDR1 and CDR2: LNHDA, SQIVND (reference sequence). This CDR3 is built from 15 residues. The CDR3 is CASIASSSYNSPLHF. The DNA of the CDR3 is TGTGCCAGTATTGCCAGTAGCTCCTATAATTCACCCCTCCACTTT.